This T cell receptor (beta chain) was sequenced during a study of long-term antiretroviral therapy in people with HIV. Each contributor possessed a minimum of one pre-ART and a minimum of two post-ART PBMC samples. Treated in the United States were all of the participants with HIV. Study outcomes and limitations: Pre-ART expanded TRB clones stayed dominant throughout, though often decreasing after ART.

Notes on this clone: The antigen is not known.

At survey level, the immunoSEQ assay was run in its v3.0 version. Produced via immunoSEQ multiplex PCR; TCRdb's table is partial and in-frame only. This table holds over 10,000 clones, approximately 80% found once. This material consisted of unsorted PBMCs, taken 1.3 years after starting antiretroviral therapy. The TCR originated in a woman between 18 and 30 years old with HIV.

CDR3 sequence: CASRGTDYNQPQHF. In DNA form, the CDR3 reads TGTGCCAGCAGGGGGACGGACTACAATCAGCCCCAGCATTTT. The V call is TRBV2, the J call TRBJ1-5; D is perhaps TRBD1 (5 bases). This CDR3 has 14 amino acids. Trimming took off 6 bases at V and 3 bases at J, with 12 bases between the two ends. Looked up from germline, CDR1 is SNHLY and CDR2 is FYNNEI.